Shown below are 19 T cell receptor beta chains from a single sample sequenced in a study of CD8+ T cells in alopecia areata. Specified treatment: oral pan-JAK inhibitor, 5-10 mg twice daily. cDNA serving as the sequencing template came from extracted, reverse transcribed RNA. Clones were read by immunoSEQ multiplex PCR, and TCRdb kept only the in-frame ones, dropping some. The sample shows under 350,000 clones, 58% of them seen only once. The starting material was CD4+ T cells sorted from blood, obtained at week 24, from a patient treated with tofacitinib. The receptor source for this set is a human donor with alopecia areata.

Concerning this clone itself: Germline and junction disagree at one end, which may indicate a read error. The CDR3 protein is CANSFLRSGAKSGGYEQYF. The CDR3 DNA reads TGCGCCAACAGCTTCCTACGATCCGGGGCCAAGTCCGGTGGCTACGAGCAGTACTTC. This chain uses TRBV5-1 with TRBJ2-7; D may correspond to TRBD1 or TRBD2 (5 bases each). This CDR3 is built from 19 residues. Per the germline V gene, CDR1 is SGHRS and CDR2 is YFSETQ.

This CDR3 is CAWVRGLRYGYTF. CDR3 bases: TGTGCCTGGGTCAGGGGGCTACGGTATGGCTACACCTTC. The J gene is TRBJ1-2, the V gene TRBV30; 8 bases line up with TRBD1. The CDR3 is 13 amino acids. Germline V CDR1 and CDR2: GTSNPN, SVGIG (reference sequence). V gave up 5 bases and J gave up 5 bases; unmatched junction bases: 7.

The V call is TRBV5-1, the J call TRBJ2-1; tentative D call: TRBD1 (5 bases). CDR1 and CDR2 (germline): SGHRS, YFSETQ. Trimming shortened V by 6 bases and J by 0 bases, and 10 bases separated the two germline ends. This CDR3 region has 14 residues. The CDR3 DNA is TGCGCCAGCAACAAGGGGATCTCCTACAATGAGCAGTTCTTC. It codes for CASNKGISYNEQFF.

V gene TRBV9 combines with J gene TRBJ2-5; D is perhaps TRBD2 (6 bases). V lost 1 base and J 5 bases, leaving 9 bases between the germline ends. CDR1 and CDR2 (germline): SGDLS, YYNGEE. The CDR3 runs to 13 residues. The CDR3 DNA reads TGTGCCAGCAGCGTACAGGAGGGGGAGACCCAGTACTTC. It is translated as CASSVQEGETQYF. The full variable domain, in which reference TRBV9 and TRBJ2-5 provide the parts outside the CDR3, is DSGVTQTPKHLITATGQRVTLRCSPRSGDLSVYWYQQSLDQGLQFLIQYYNGEERAKGNILERFSAQQFPDLHSELNLSSLELGDSALYFCASSVQEGETQYFGPGTRLLVL.

This clone was counted only a few times. The chain is built from TRBV6-6 and TRBJ2-3, with a possible D match to TRBD2 (6 bases). Deletions cut 4 bases from V and 2 bases from J, with 10 bases between. Germline assignment: CDR1 MNHNY and CDR2 SVGAGI (reference sequence). This CDR3 comprises 14 residues. The DNA for the CDR3 is TGTGCCAGCAGTTCCCGGGACTCCACAGATACGCAGTATTTT. Translation: CASSSRDSTDTQYF.

The rearrangement joins TRBV9 to TRBJ1-1; D unresolved. The length of the CDR3 is 15 residues. V dropped 0 bases and J dropped 0 bases, with 9 bases sitting between them. Germline V gene data show CDR1 as SGDLS and CDR2 as YYNGEE. CDR3 region: CASSVDVVVNTEAFF. CDR3 DNA sequence: TGTGCCAGCAGCGTAGACGTGGTCGTGAACACTGAAGCTTTCTTT.

This chain connects TRBV30 to TRBJ1-2, with TRBD1 identical over 10 bases. This CDR3 is 13 amino acids long. Germline trimming cut 2 bases from V and 8 bases from J; bases unmatched to any gene: 5. Germline V CDR1 and CDR2: GTSNPN, SVGIG (reference sequence). The CDR3 bases are TGTGCCTGGAGTACCGGGACAGGGGTCGGCTACACCTTC. This encodes CAWSTGTGVGYTF. Combining the CDR3 with reference TRBV30 and TRBJ1-2 gives the whole variable domain SQTIHQWPATLVQPVGSPLSLECTVEGTSNPNLYWYRQAAGRGLQLLFYSVGIGQISSEVPQNLSASRPQDRQFILSSKKLLLSDSGFYLCAWSTGTGVGYTFGSGTRLTVV.

The rearrangement links TRBV30 to TRBJ1-1; 10 nucleotides line up with TRBD1. This CDR3 contains 15 residues. V shed 3 bases, J shed 2 bases, and the junction held 6 bases outside the gene matches. Germline CDR1 is GTSNPN and CDR2 is SVGIG (reference sequence). CDR3 amino acids: CAWSARTGGNTEAFF. CDR3 DNA sequence: TGTGCCTGGAGCGCTCGGACAGGGGGAAACACTGAAGCTTTCTTT.

The chain recombines TRBV9 with TRBJ2-1; TRBD2 aligns across 7 bases. This CDR3 contains 16 residues. V shed 0 bases, J shed 10 bases, and the junction held 13 bases outside the gene matches. The germline V gene has CDR1 SGDLS and CDR2 YYNGEE. CDR3 loop: CASSVATRGSRGEQFF. Written as DNA, the CDR3 is TGTGCCAGCAGCGTAGCTACGCGGGGGAGTCGGGGAGAGCAGTTCTTC.

The V call is TRBV10-3, the J call TRBJ1-5; D gene ambiguous. This CDR3 contains 16 residues. Germline loops: CDR1 ENHRY, CDR2 SYGVKD. Trimming removed 0 bases from V and 2 bases from J, with 11 bases in between. The CDR3 DNA reads TGTGCCATCAGTGAGTCGGCAGTTGCCCGCAATCAGCCCCAGCATTTT. Its protein is CAISESAVARNQPQHF.

Details on this clone: Other DNA sequences in this sample translate to the same CDR3. V gene TRBV18 combines with J gene TRBJ2-5; D not resolved. This CDR3 is 12 amino acids long. CDR1 and CDR2 from the germline V gene are KGHSH and LQKENI. Trimming stripped 2 bases from V and 5 bases from J, with 6 bases between. The CDR3 DNA reads as TGTGCCAGCTCACCAGGGCGGGAGACCCAGTACTTC. Translation: CASSPGRETQYF.

The J gene is TRBJ1-1, the V gene TRBV15; TRBD1 is a possible D gene (6 bases). Looked up from germline, CDR1 is LNHNV and CDR2 is YYDKDF (reference sequence). This CDR3 has 14 amino acids. Trimming removed 2 bases from V and 4 bases from J, with 11 bases in between. As DNA, the CDR3 is TGTGCCACCAGCAGACGGGGGCTCGGCACTGAAGCTTTCTTT. Translated, it gives CATSRRGLGTEAFF.

The chain recombines TRBV29-1 with TRBJ2-7, with D tentatively TRBD1 (6 bases). The CDR3 totals 11 residues. The V end lost 6 bases, the J end lost 1 base, and 7 bases lay between the germline ends. Germline CDR1 SQVTM, CDR2 ANQGSEA. CDR3 sequence: CSVDSSYEQYF. The CDR3 DNA sequence: TGCAGCGTGGACAGTTCCTACGAGCAGTACTTC.

The chain is built from TRBV30 and TRBJ2-3; 10 bases line up with TRBD2. This CDR3 has 16 residues. J was trimmed by 1 base and V by 0 bases; bases with no gene match: 4. Germline lookup yields CDR1 GTSNPN and CDR2 SVGIG (reference sequence). CDR3: CAWSVTLAGGTDTQYF. The CDR3 DNA follows: TGTGCCTGGAGTGTAACCCTAGCGGGGGGCACAGATACGCAGTATTTT.

This clone was observed a single time. The chain is built from TRBV4-3 and TRBJ2-2, with TRBD1 identical over 8 bases. Germline assignment: CDR1 LGHNA and CDR2 YSLEER. This CDR3 region has 15 residues. V shed 1 base and J 5 bases; nucleotides not matched to a gene: 3. The CDR3 region is CASSQGTGNTGELFF. For the CDR3, the DNA is TGCGCCAGCAGCCAAGGGACAGGGAATACCGGGGAGCTGTTTTTT.

The CDR3: CATSPRRNTEAFF. Here the CDR3 DNA reads TGTGCCACCAGCCCGAGAAGGAACACTGAAGCTTTCTTT. The chain links TRBV15 to TRBJ1-1; D remains ambiguous. Germline CDR1 and CDR2: LNHNV and YYDKDF (reference sequence). The CDR3 covers 13 residues. The germline V and J ends were trimmed by 5 bases and 1 base, with 8 bases remaining between them.

CDR3 sequence (DNA): TGTGCCTGGAGGCCGGGACACGAGTTCAACTATGGCTACACCTTC. Translating gives CAWRPGHEFNYGYTF. This rearrangement joins TRBV30 to TRBJ1-2; a weak D match, TRBD1 (6 bases). Germline V lookup: CDR1 GTSNPN, CDR2 SVGIG (reference sequence). The CDR3 spans 15 residues. V lost 3 bases and J lost 2, with 16 bases in between.

The chain recombines TRBV15 with TRBJ2-2; D is unclear. This CDR3 has 14 residues. The ends were cut back, 5 bases at V and 2 bases at J, with 9 bases in the middle. CDR1 LNHNV and CDR2 YYDKDF come from the germline V gene (reference sequence). CDR3 loop: CATSGSYNTGELFF. The DNA of the CDR3 is TGTGCCACCAGCGGATCTTATAACACCGGGGAGCTGTTTTTT.

The DNA for the CDR3 is TGCGCCAGCAGCCAATGGGGAGCGGGAGGGTCGATTGAGACCCAGTACTTC. It codes for CASSQWGAGGSIETQYF. This chain links TRBV4-1 with TRBJ2-5; 10 bases map to TRBD2. This CDR3 has 17 amino acids. V lost 2 bases and J lost 5; bases outside the gene matches: 11. The germline V gene encodes CDR1 MGHRA and CDR2 YSYEKL.